The 9 T cell receptor beta chains below all came from one sample that was sequenced in a study of cytomegalovirus exposure and HLA in healthy donors. The PCR made use of 60 Vbeta and 13 Jbeta primers. Sequencing used immunoSEQ multiplex PCR; TCRdb keeps in-frame clones, though not all of them. The table lists about 180,000 clones, around 80% of them singletons. Sequenced input: PBMCs. Source of these receptors: a woman aged 30 to 39 in good health and CMV-seronegative.

V gene TRBV19 combines with J gene TRBJ2-1; 11 bases fit TRBD1. Germline assignment: CDR1 LNHDA and CDR2 SQIVND (reference sequence). The V segment lost 6 bases and the J segment 7 bases; nucleotides outside the gene matches: 8. The CDR3 is 15 amino acids. In DNA form, the CDR3 reads TGTGCCAGTAGGGATTGGACAGGGGGCTTTAATGAGCAGTTCTTC. It is translated as CASRDWTGGFNEQFF.

This rearrangement joins TRBV30 to TRBJ2-3, with a weak D call TRBD2 (7 bases). The V and J ends lost 7 bases and 3 bases respectively, with 20 bases between them. CDR1 and CDR2 (germline): GTSNPN, SVGIG (reference sequence). The CDR3 runs 15 residues. The CDR3 DNA sequence: TGTGCCTCCCTAACCCCGGGGGGCACGACAGATACGCAGTATTTT. It translates to CASLTPGGTTDTQYF.

The chain combines TRBV15 with TRBJ2-7; tentatively, D is TRBD1 (6 bases). The CDR3 spans 16 residues. V shed 3 bases and J shed 3 bases, with 18 bases lying between them. Per germline, CDR1 LNHNV and CDR2 YYDKDF (reference sequence). CDR3 sequence: CATSRLETGLYYEQYF. CDR3 bases: TGTGCCACCAGCAGGCTAGAGACAGGACTCTACTACGAGCAGTACTTC.

The J gene is TRBJ1-1, the V gene TRBV6-5; D unresolved. Germline CDR1 is MNHEY and CDR2 is SVGAGI. The CDR3 length is 14 residues. V was trimmed by 5 bases and J by 11 bases, leaving 21 bases between them. The DNA of the CDR3 is TGTGCCAGCAGTGGGCAAACAGACATTGCGTGGGCTTTCTTT. Protein product: CASSGQTDIAWAFF.

This chain connects TRBV27 to TRBJ2-3; D might be TRBD2 (7 bases). Per germline, CDR1 MNHEY and CDR2 SMNVEV (reference sequence). The length of the CDR3 is 15 residues. V was cut by 3 bases and J by 2 bases, with 12 bases left in between. The CDR3 coding sequence is TGTGCCAGCAGTTTCGGGGGGCGGCCCACAGATACGCAGTATTTT. It specifies CASSFGGRPTDTQYF.

This rearrangement joins TRBV7-6 to TRBJ1-1; possible D gene TRBD1, 6 bases. Germline values: CDR1 SGHVS, CDR2 FNYEAQ. Deletions cut 5 bases from V and 1 base from J, with 20 bases between. This CDR3 region has 17 residues. The CDR3 spells CASSPLRAGGWNTEAFF. CDR3 in DNA: TGTGCCAGCAGCCCGCTTAGGGCGGGGGGCTGGAACACTGAAGCTTTCTTT.

In the case of this clone: Germline and junction disagree at one end, which may indicate a read error. The rearrangement joins TRBV5-8 to TRBJ1-6, with D tentatively TRBD1 (6 bases). The CDR3 is made up of 17 amino acids. Germline values: CDR1 SGHTS, CDR2 YDEGEE. CDR3 in amino acids: CASSLVGQGRYNSPLPF. In nucleotides, the CDR3 is TGTGCCAGCAGCTTGGTGGGGCAGGGGAGATATAATTCACCCCTCCCCTTT.

The chain carries TRBV30 and TRBJ2-3, with 13 bases aligning to TRBD2. This CDR3 has 15 amino acids. The germline CDR1 and CDR2 sequences are GTSNPN and SVGIG (reference sequence). The V and J ends lost 3 bases and 4 bases, in that order; junction bases with no gene match: 4. CDR3 bases: TGTGCCTGGAGCCCACTAGCGGGGGGGCCAGATACGCAGTATTTT. Protein sequence: CAWSPLAGGPDTQYF.

The chain recombines TRBV6-1 with TRBJ1-4; weak D call: TRBD1 (6 bases). CDR3 length: 12 residues. Germline values: CDR1 MNHNS, CDR2 SASEGT. V gave up 1 base and J gave up 13 bases, with 10 bases separating them. As DNA, the CDR3 is TGTGCCAGCAGTGAAGACAGGGAGGGACTGTTTTTT. Translating gives CASSEDREGLFF.